A selection of T cell receptor beta chains follows, all from one sample in a study of beta chain features in type 1 diabetes. Here immunoSEQ multiplex PCR was the method, and the copy in TCRdb shows in-frame clones only, minus some. The table shows 100,000 to 150,000 clones, with 17% occurring only once. The sample comprised central memory CD4+ T cells from blood. The receptors shown here come from a man between 18 and 35 years old with type 1 diabetes. Each CDR3 is given with its conserved first and last residue.

V gene | CDR3 protein
TRBV15 | CATSFGLNQETQYF
TRBV6-5 | CASSYFLAGGTEQYF
TRBV25-1 | CASSDIGAGDTQYF
TRBV27 | CASRPRDMPHGGSNYGYTF
TRBV5-1 | CASRLSPLAGETQYF
TRBV30 | CAWSVGGEQYF
TRBV2 | CASSPDSSQETQYF
TRBV7-2 | CASSRGRSDYNEQFF
TRBV11-2 | CASSQRDTGELFF
TRBV29-1 | CSVEDSVVGNTIYF
TRBV14 | CASGAGGREQYF
TRBV7-2 | CASSSTSRGYEQYF